What follows are 7 T cell receptor beta chains derived from one specimen sequenced in a study of OX40 agonist ivuxolimab in advanced cancers. Repertoires were generated with immunoSEQ multiplex PCR, while TCRdb's copy carries only in-frame clones and drops some. The sample lists tens of thousands of clones, less than 90% seen once, with 0.67% in the top ten. Sample: CD4+ or CD8+ T cells sorted from blood, taken in a trial of the OX40 agonist ivuxolimab. The receptors stem from an adult with an advanced solid tumor such as melanoma, head and neck, liver or kidney cancer.

In its sample, this clone was seen a few times. The chain recombines TRBV19 with TRBJ2-6; no firm D call. From germline, CDR1 is LNHDA and CDR2 SQIVND (reference sequence). The CDR3 runs 15 residues. Trimming left V 9 bases short and J 2 bases short, with 14 bases between. The CDR3 reads CASAQVPPGANVLTF. DNA of the CDR3: TGTGCCAGCGCCCAGGTTCCTCCTGGGGCCAACGTCCTGACTTTC.

The V call is TRBV28, the J call TRBJ2-7; D perhaps matches TRBD2 (5 bases). The germline V gene has CDR1 MDHEN and CDR2 SYDVKM. The CDR3 is 13 amino acids. Trimming left V 6 bases short and J 3 bases short, with 12 bases between. The CDR3: CASRGSGNYEQYF. In nucleotides, the CDR3 is TGTGCCAGCAGGGGATCGGGGAACTACGAGCAGTACTTC.

Here the CDR3 reads CATSREQGYAENTEAFF. The CDR3 DNA sequence: TGTGCCACCAGCAGGGAACAGGGTTATGCGGAGAACACTGAAGCTTTCTTT. The chain employs TRBV15 and TRBJ1-1, with D possibly being TRBD1 (6 bases). Trimming removed 3 bases at V and 1 base at J, with 18 bases between. CDR3 length equals 17 residues. CDR1 LNHNV and CDR2 YYDKDF come from the germline V gene (reference sequence).

The gene calls are TRBV9 and TRBJ2-2; TRBD2 is a possible D gene (6 bases). Germline loops: CDR1 SGDLS, CDR2 YYNGEE. V was clipped by 5 bases and J by 0 bases, with 8 bases between them. The CDR3 has 14 residues. CDR3 sequence (DNA): TGTGCCAGCAGGGGGAGGTCGAACACCGGGGAGCTGTTTTTT. It codes for CASRGRSNTGELFF. Full variable domain (rest looked up from reference TRBV9 and TRBJ2-2): DSGVTQTPKHLITATGQRVTLRCSPRSGDLSVYWYQQSLDQGLQFLIQYYNGEERAKGNILERFSAQQFPDLHSELNLSSLELGDSALYFCASRGRSNTGELFFGEGSRLTVL.

The V and J genes are TRBV5-4 and TRBJ2-3; 11 positions match TRBD1. V lost 0 bases, J lost 3 bases, and 12 bases stayed unmatched. Germline V gives CDR1 SGHNT, CDR2 YYREEE (reference sequence). The CDR3 runs to 19 residues. The CDR3 reads CASSLEPAGQGGGTDTQYF. CDR3 coding DNA: TGTGCCAGCAGCTTGGAGCCAGCGGGACAGGGGGGGGGTACAGATACGCAGTATTTT.

Here the CDR3 reads CASSPPGAADTQYF. CDR3 nucleotides: TGTGCCAGCTCACCACCGGGGGCGGCTGATACGCAGTATTTT. The chain has TRBV18 and TRBJ2-3; tentative D call: TRBD1 (6 bases). The germline V gene encodes CDR1 KGHSH and CDR2 LQKENI. Trimming shortened V by 0 bases and J by 6 bases, and 10 bases separated the two germline ends. This CDR3 contains 14 residues.

The V and J genes are TRBV15 and TRBJ2-1; 8 bases align to TRBD2. Germline-derived CDR1 and CDR2 are LNHNV and YYDKDF (reference sequence). CDR3 length: 15 amino acids. J gave up 7 bases and V 1 base, and 6 bases lay outside the gene matches. The CDR3 protein is CATSRAGTSINEQFF. The DNA of the CDR3 is TGTGCCACCAGCAGAGCCGGGACTAGTATTAATGAGCAGTTCTTC.